The 29 T cell receptor beta chains given below trace back to one sample, sequenced in a study of T-cell reconstitution after alpha-beta-depleted transplantation in children. Preparation of the TCRbeta library was carried out with unique molecular identifiers. TCRdb analysed the PCR reads with MiXCR anew, one entry per CDR3 protein. The sample includes some 300,000 distinct CDR3 sequences, around 10% seen only once; the top ten take less than 9%. Sequences were derived from PBMCs, sampled before TCRalphabeta/CD19-depleted stem cell transplant. The source of these receptors is a boy in the first two years of life with acute myeloid leukemia, due to receive a stem cell transplant.

This clonotype has ten or more counts. This chain joins TRBV5-1 and TRBJ2-5, with D possibly called TRBD1 or TRBD2 (6 bases each). The V and J ends lost 6 bases and 1 base respectively, with 19 bases between them. This CDR3 comprises 16 residues. Germline V gene data show CDR1 as SGHRS and CDR2 as YFSETQ. The CDR3 coding sequence is TGCGCCAGCACCCCCGAGACGGGGGCACTCCAAGAGACCCAGTACTTC. Translated, it gives CASTPETGALQETQYF.

As to this clonotype: A far larger clone is one nucleotide away, so this likely arose from a read error. The conserved final phenylalanine or tryptophan is absent from the CDR3, which likely points to a read error. This chain joins TRBV11-2 and TRBJ1-2; 9 bases align to TRBD1. CDR1 is SGHAT and CDR2 is FQNNGV in the germline V gene. This CDR3 comprises 13 residues. V was clipped by 5 bases and J by 8 bases; unmatched bases: 6. This chain's CDR3 is CASSPDRGYGYTV. DNA of the CDR3: TGTGCCAGCAGCCCTGACAGGGGGTACGGCTACACCGTC.

In its sample, this clonotype was seen many times. The CDR3 here is CASSSWDNEQFF. The CDR3 DNA reads as TGCGCCAGCAGCTCCTGGGACAATGAGCAGTTCTTC. The J gene is TRBJ2-1, the V gene TRBV5-1; D is ambiguous. Trimming removed 3 bases from V and 5 bases from J, with 6 bases in between. Germline values: CDR1 SGHRS, CDR2 YFSETQ. There are 12 residues in the CDR3.

A few counts support this clonotype. CDR3 amino acids: CASSSSGTAFGEQYF. CDR3 DNA: TGTGCCAGCAGTTCCTCCGGGACTGCCTTCGGCGAGCAGTACTTC. V is TRBV27 and J is TRBJ2-7, with a possible D match to TRBD2 (6 bases). This CDR3 contains 15 residues. V dropped 4 bases and J dropped 6 bases, with 19 bases sitting between them. Looked up from germline, CDR1 is MNHEY and CDR2 is SMNVEV (reference sequence).

This rearrangement joins TRBV28 to TRBJ2-1; 7 bases are a match to TRBD1. From germline, CDR1 is MDHEN and CDR2 SYDVKM. Germline trimming cut 4 bases from V and 5 bases from J; bases unmatched to any gene: 8. This CDR3 is 15 amino acids long. CDR3 loop: CASSSPTGINNEQFF. The CDR3 DNA is TGTGCCAGCAGTTCCCCGACAGGGATCAACAATGAGCAGTTCTTC.

This clonotype was found a few times. The chain recombines TRBV6-1 with TRBJ2-5; D not resolved. The CDR3 runs to 12 residues. V lost 7 bases and J 5 bases, leaving 11 bases between the germline ends. Per the germline V gene, CDR1 is MNHNS and CDR2 is SASEGT. The DNA of the CDR3 is TGTGCCAGCACTCCCAATCAGGAGACCCAGTACTTC. This codes for CASTPNQETQYF.

In nucleotides, the CDR3 is TGCAGCGTGGCGGGCAGGGAGGGTCAGCCCCAGCATTTT. It is translated as CSVAGREGQPQHF. The chain combines TRBV29-1 with TRBJ1-5; D might be TRBD1 (5 bases). V lost 6 bases, J lost 6 bases, and 15 bases lay in between. This CDR3 comprises 13 residues. The germline gives CDR1 SQVTM, CDR2 ANQGSEA.

This clonotype was detected many times. V is TRBV28 and J is TRBJ1-1; a weak D match, TRBD1 (5 bases). The CDR3 runs to 19 residues. Germline CDR1 reads MDHEN; CDR2 reads SYDVKM. Trimming removed 3 bases at V and 1 base at J, with 24 bases between. CDR3 sequence reads: CASSLGRWLQGVGNTEAFF. The CDR3 DNA is TGTGCCAGCAGTTTGGGTCGTTGGTTGCAGGGCGTTGGGAACACTGAAGCTTTCTTT.

In its sample, this clonotype was seen many times. The chain has TRBV7-3 and TRBJ2-2; D is unclear. In germline, CDR1 is SGHTA, CDR2 FQGTGA. CDR3 length equals 14 residues. V was shortened by 2 bases and J by 1 base, with 5 bases between the two germline ends. The CDR3 coding sequence is TGTGCCAGCAGCTTATGGCGGAACACCGGGGAGCTGTTTTTT. This sequence encodes CASSLWRNTGELFF.

Regarding this clonotype: A much larger clone sits a single nucleotide away, making a read error possible. V is TRBV5-1 and J is TRBJ2-1, with a possible D match to TRBD2 (6 bases). CDR3 size: 16 residues. Trimming took off 1 base at V and 3 bases at J, with 14 bases between the two ends. Per the germline V gene, CDR1 is SGHRS and CDR2 is YFSETQ. The CDR3 nucleotides read TGCGCCAGCAGCTTGCCCGGAGGGGACCACTACAATGAGCAGTTCTTC. It specifies CASSLPGGDHYNEQFF.

This clonotype was observed a handful of times. V gene TRBV23-1 combines with J gene TRBJ2-6; the D is unclear. TRBV23-1 qualifies as an ORF whose function is uncertain. The ends were cut back, 0 bases at V and 0 bases at J, with 15 bases in the middle. CDR3 size: 19 residues. CDR3 bases: TGCGCCAGCAGTCAATCCCGGGTCCCAAAAAACTCTGGGGCCAACGTCCTGACTTTC. Its protein is CASSQSRVPKNSGANVLTF.

This clonotype turned up a few times. The rearrangement uses TRBV30 and TRBJ2-7; 10 bases agree with TRBD2. This CDR3 region has 14 residues. The V gene end was trimmed by 0 bases and the J gene end by 6 bases; junction bases not matched to a gene: 5. Germline loops: CDR1 GTSNPN, CDR2 SVGIG (reference sequence). This chain's CDR3 is CAWSVSGGAREQYF. The DNA for the CDR3 is TGTGCCTGGAGTGTAAGCGGGGGGGCCCGCGAGCAGTACTTC.

This clonotype came up many times. The chain recombines TRBV5-1 with TRBJ2-5, with 9 bases matching TRBD1. V was pared by 2 bases and J by 2 bases, with 7 bases of the junction left unmatched. From germline, CDR1 is SGHRS and CDR2 YFSETQ. The CDR3 consists of 16 residues. The chain's CDR3 is CASSFRDRDPQETQYF. CDR3 in DNA: TGCGCCAGCAGCTTCCGGGACAGGGACCCACAAGAGACCCAGTACTTC.

This clonotype was recorded at least ten times. The chain is built from TRBV28 and TRBJ2-1; TRBD2 matches at 15 bases. CDR1 and CDR2 (germline): MDHEN, SYDVKM. The J segment lost 2 bases and the V segment lost 6 bases, leaving 11 bases of the junction unmatched. The CDR3 is made up of 19 amino acids. As DNA, the CDR3 is TGTGCCAGCAGAAAGCCGGGACTAGCGGGAGGAGGGCCCTACAATGAGCAGTTCTTC. The encoded protein is CASRKPGLAGGGPYNEQFF.

In its sample, this clonotype was seen once. The J gene is TRBJ1-1, the V gene TRBV29-1, with D possibly being TRBD1 (6 bases). The germline CDR1 and CDR2 sequences are SQVTM and ANQGSEA. The germline V and J ends were trimmed by 4 bases and 4 bases, with 13 bases remaining between them. The CDR3 is 13 amino acids. The CDR3 here is CSVVGQFFTEAFF. The CDR3 nucleotides are TGCAGCGTTGTAGGACAGTTCTTCACTGAAGCTTTCTTT.

The chain is built from TRBV7-3 and TRBJ2-1; 7 positions match TRBD2. The CDR3 consists of 14 residues. Trimming took 2 bases from V and 5 from J; bases not matched to a gene: 3. Germline CDR1 reads SGHTA; CDR2 reads FQGTGA. The CDR3 DNA reads as TGTGCCAGCAGCTTAGGGGCGGGGGACAATGAGCAGTTCTTC. Translation gives CASSLGAGDNEQFF.

This clonotype has a count of ten or more. The rearrangement links TRBV4-3 to TRBJ2-3; 10 nucleotides line up with TRBD2. The CDR3 spans 19 residues. J lost 5 bases, V lost 1 base, and 15 bases had no gene match. Germline V gene sequence: CDR1 LGHNA, CDR2 YSLEER. CDR3 nucleotide sequence: TGCGCCAGCAGCCAAGTCTACGGACTAGCGGCTACCAGTGTAGATACGCAGTATTTT. Its translation: CASSQVYGLAATSVDTQYF.

The table lists this clonotype with many counts. The V and J genes are TRBV29-1 and TRBJ2-3; D may match TRBD1 or TRBD2 (5 bases each). The germline V gene encodes CDR1 SQVTM and CDR2 ANQGSEA. The CDR3 loop spans 13 amino acids. With 3 bases removed from V and 5 bases from J, the gap between germline ends came to 12 bases. The DNA for the CDR3 is TGCAGCGTTGATTTTGGGGGTGGAGATACGCAGTATTTT. Translation gives CSVDFGGGDTQYF.

This clonotype was counted at least ten times. The V gene is TRBV11-2, the J gene TRBJ2-7; TRBD2 matches at 7 bases. The germline gives CDR1 SGHAT, CDR2 FQNNGV. J lost 3 bases, V lost 5 bases, and 4 bases had no gene match. The CDR3 totals 13 residues. CDR3 amino acids: CASSPGLVYEQYF. In DNA, the CDR3 is TGTGCCAGCAGCCCCGGACTAGTCTACGAGCAGTACTTC.

Many counts were recorded for this clonotype. The chain has TRBV9 and TRBJ2-7; TRBD1 matches at 9 bases. This CDR3 region has 14 residues. Germline lookup yields CDR1 SGDLS and CDR2 YYNGEE. After removal of 5 bases from V and 2 bases from J, the junction contained 5 bases not matched to a gene. CDR3 in amino acids: CASSDRGEPYEQYF. CDR3 nucleotides: TGTGCCAGCAGTGACAGGGGGGAGCCCTACGAGCAGTACTTC.

This clonotype was counted many times. V gene TRBV5-1 combines with J gene TRBJ2-7, with TRBD1 matching over 7 bases. Trimming took 1 base from V and 6 from J; bases not matched to a gene: 1. The CDR3 contains 12 residues. CDR1 and CDR2 from the germline V gene are SGHRS and YFSETQ. The CDR3 DNA reads as TGCGCCAGCAGCTTGCACAGGGGCGAGCAGTACTTC. It specifies CASSLHRGEQYF.

This clonotype was observed a few times. This sequence joins TRBV18 and TRBJ1-1; 7 bases fit TRBD1. This CDR3 is built from 13 residues. After removal of 8 bases from V and 5 bases from J, the junction contained 8 bases not matched to a gene. CDR1 is KGHSH, CDR2 LQKENI, per germline. The CDR3 nucleotides read TGTGCCAGCGAGGGGGCAGGGAAGACTGAAGCTTTCTTT. This codes for CASEGAGKTEAFF.

Many counts were recorded for this clonotype. The genes are TRBV19 and TRBJ2-7; TRBD1 matches 7 bases. The CDR3 sequence is 15 residues long. With V trimmed by 2 bases and J by 1 base, 5 bases remained unmatched. Germline CDR1 reads LNHDA; CDR2 reads SQIVND (reference sequence). The CDR3 bases are TGTGCCAGTAGTATATCGGGACAGTCATCCTACGAGCAGTACTTC. Translating gives CASSISGQSSYEQYF.

In its sample, this clonotype was seen many times. The chain uses TRBV29-1 and TRBJ2-3; 13 nucleotides line up with TRBD2. Germline CDR1 is SQVTM and CDR2 is ANQGSEA. J lost 7 bases, V lost 4 bases, and 11 bases had no gene match. This CDR3 spans 16 amino acids. The CDR3 sequence: CSVVEGLAGRQYTQYF. CDR3 DNA sequence: TGCAGCGTTGTGGAGGGACTAGCGGGAAGGCAATATACGCAGTATTTT.

At least ten counts were recorded for this clonotype. The CDR3 is CASSQELTGGPYNEQFF. Here the CDR3 DNA reads TGCGCCAGCAGCCAAGAGTTAACGGGAGGGCCTTACAATGAGCAGTTCTTC. J is TRBJ2-1 and V is TRBV4-3, with 8 nucleotides matching TRBD2. Germline V gene data show CDR1 as LGHNA and CDR2 as YSLEER. This CDR3 has 17 residues. Trimming at V came to 0 bases and at J to 4 bases, leaving 8 bases not matched to a gene.

Many counts were recorded for this clonotype. This sequence joins TRBV3-1 and TRBJ2-5; no reliable D call. The germline V gene has CDR1 LGHDT and CDR2 YNNKEL (reference sequence). The CDR3 is made up of 12 amino acids. The germline V and J ends were trimmed by 0 bases and 4 bases, with 3 bases remaining between them. CDR3 amino acids: CASSQDPETQYF. CDR3 in DNA: TGTGCCAGCAGCCAAGATCCAGAGACCCAGTACTTC.

The chain couples TRBV5-1 to TRBJ1-6, with no clear D. CDR1 and CDR2 (germline): SGHRS, YFSETQ. The CDR3 consists of 16 residues. V lost 0 bases to trimming and J lost 0 bases, with 7 bases between them. For the CDR3, the DNA is TGCGCCAGCAGCTTGGAGGAATACTCCTATAATTCACCCCTCCACTTT. This translates into CASSLEEYSYNSPLHF.

The chain carries TRBV5-6 and TRBJ2-7; TRBD1 matches at 10 bases. CDR1 SGHDT and CDR2 YYEEEE come from the germline V gene. V lost 2 bases, J lost 4 bases, and 6 bases stayed unmatched. This CDR3 is 15 amino acids long. The CDR3 coding sequence is TGTGCCAGCAGCTTCATATGGGACAGGGGATACGAGCAGTACTTC. This sequence encodes CASSFIWDRGYEQYF.

V usage is TRBV11-3 and J usage is TRBJ2-7; D is tentatively TRBD1 or TRBD2 (5 bases each). The CDR3 loop spans 15 amino acids. Between the trimmed V and J ends, which lost 5 bases and 0 bases, there was a span of 14 bases. CDR1 and CDR2 from the germline V gene are SGHNT and YENEEA. CDR3 residues: CASSPWDRSSYEQYF. The DNA of the CDR3 is TGTGCCAGCAGCCCTTGGGACCGAAGCTCCTACGAGCAGTACTTC.